These 25 T cell receptor beta chains were sequenced from one sample in a study of T cells in Graves' hyperthyroidism and ophthalmopathy. Amplification of TCR beta CDR3 regions used RNA as the template. A first-round RT-PCR of the TCR CDR3 used the HTBI primer set. TCRdb re-called the multiplex PCR reads with MiXCR, one entry per CDR3 protein. The sample includes 300,000 to 450,000 distinct CDR3 sequences, approximately 13% of them seen just once. The sample taken for sequencing was blood. The receptors come from a woman between 18 and 29 years old with Graves' hyperthyroidism.

This clonotype was seen only a few times. The chain joins TRBV12-3 or TRBV12-4 to TRBJ2-7; 9 positions match TRBD1. The CDR3 has 12 amino acids. V dropped 5 bases and J dropped 8; count of bases not matched to a gene: 4. The CDR3 spells CASSGQGFQQYF. The CDR3, as DNA: TGTGCCAGCAGTGGACAGGGGTTCCAGCAGTACTTC.

This clonotype was seen more than once but under ten times. The rearrangement links TRBV9 to TRBJ1-3; D is perhaps TRBD1 (5 bases). V gave up 4 bases and J gave up 0 bases, with 11 bases separating them. The CDR3 runs to 15 residues. The germline CDR1 and CDR2 sequences are SGDLS and YYNGEE. In DNA form, the CDR3 reads TGTGCCAGCAGCCAGATGGACACCTCTGGAAACACCATATATTTT. Encoded protein: CASSQMDTSGNTIYF.

The sample holds a few counts of this clonotype. The chain joins TRBV28 to TRBJ1-4; possibly TRBD1 for D (5 bases). The CDR3 is 14 residues long. CDR1 and CDR2 (germline): MDHEN, SYDVKM. V was trimmed by 5 bases and J by 8 bases, leaving 15 bases between them. Written as DNA, the CDR3 is TGTGCCAGCAGTCATCGGGGGGTTAGAGAAAAACTGTTTTTT. This sequence encodes CASSHRGVREKLFF.

This clonotype was observed many times. The chain uses TRBV30 and TRBJ2-1, with 7 bases matching TRBD2. The CDR3 has 15 residues. CDR1 and CDR2 from the germline V gene are GTSNPN and SVGIG (reference sequence). Trimming at V came to 2 bases and at J to 3 bases, leaving 7 bases not matched to a gene. CDR3 in amino acids: CAWSTDSGDYNEQFF. CDR3 coding DNA: TGTGCCTGGAGTACCGACAGCGGGGACTACAATGAGCAGTTCTTC.

The V call is TRBV5-1, the J call TRBJ2-2, with a tentative D call TRBD2 (5 bases). Trimming shortened V by 3 bases and J by 7 bases, and 13 bases separated the two germline ends. This CDR3 region has 14 residues. The germline CDR1 and CDR2 sequences are SGHRS and YFSETQ. CDR3 nucleotide sequence: TGCGCCAGCAGCTCGGCGAGAGGGTACGGGGAGCTGTTTTTT. Its translation is CASSSARGYGELFF.

This clonotype was picked up a small number of times. Sequence at one end of the junction differs from germline and may be a read error. The chain joins TRBV6-5 to TRBJ1-2; possibly TRBD1 for D (5 bases). The CDR3 covers 14 residues. The germline V gene encodes CDR1 MNHEY and CDR2 SVGAGI. DNA for the CDR3: TGTGCCAGCAGTTACTCTTACATGGATCGGGGCTACGCCTTC. Translated: CASSYSYMDRGYAF.

This clonotype was seen more than once but under ten times. The rearrangement joins TRBV25-1 to TRBJ1-6, with 8 bases lining up with TRBD1. Germline CDR1 is MGHDK and CDR2 is SYGVNS. The CDR3 is 17 amino acids. V shed 5 bases and J 7 bases; nucleotides not matched to a gene: 13. CDR3 DNA: TGTGCCAGCAGTTCTCACCAGACAGGGGCAGGGAATTCACCCCTCCACTTT. Its translation is CASSSHQTGAGNSPLHF.

In the case of this clonotype: This may be a read error, as it is one base from a much larger clone. The chain links TRBV7-2 to TRBJ2-7; D uncertain. The germline CDR1 and CDR2 sequences are SGHTA and FQGNSA. The CDR3 length is 13 residues. Trimming stripped 1 base from V and 6 bases from J, with 10 bases between. In DNA form, the CDR3 reads TGTGCCAGCAGCTTAGACCCGGGTTCCGAGCAGTACTTC. Translated: CASSLDPGSEQYF.

This clonotype was seen repeatedly, ten times or more. V gene TRBV12-5 combines with J gene TRBJ2-2, with D perhaps matching TRBD1 (6 bases). Trimming cost V 1 base and J 6 bases, with 15 bases left between them. Germline V lookup: CDR1 LGHNT, CDR2 FRNRAP. There are 16 residues in the CDR3. CDR3 in amino acids: CASGLAPGERPGELFF. CDR3 nucleotides: TGTGCTAGTGGTTTGGCCCCAGGGGAGAGGCCCGGGGAGCTGTTTTTT.

In its sample, this clonotype was seen many times. The V and J genes are TRBV7-9 and TRBJ2-5; TRBD2 aligns across 14 bases. The CDR3 contains 16 residues. J was trimmed by 2 bases and V by 5 bases; bases with no gene match: 4. Germline V lookup: CDR1 SEHNR, CDR2 FQNEAQ (reference sequence). The CDR3 nucleotides read TGTGCCAGCAGCACTGGACTAGCGGGGGGTCAAGAGACCCAGTACTTC. As protein: CASSTGLAGGQETQYF.

The CDR3 reads CASSIIQGYTGELFF. CDR3 nucleotide sequence: TGTGCCAGCAGCATTATACAGGGTTACACCGGGGAGCTGTTTTTT. The genes are TRBV11-2 and TRBJ2-2; D may be TRBD1 (6 bases). V lost 5 bases and J lost 3, with 13 bases in between. Germline loops: CDR1 SGHAT, CDR2 FQNNGV. This CDR3 region has 15 residues.

Many counts were recorded for this clonotype. The CDR3 sequence: CASSPGGTGANQPQHF. DNA for the CDR3: TGTGCCAGCAGCCCGGGTGGGACAGGGGCAAATCAGCCCCAGCATTTT. The chain links TRBV13 to TRBJ1-5; 10 bases match TRBD1. V dropped 5 bases and J dropped 4; count of bases not matched to a gene: 8. The length of the CDR3 is 16 residues. The germline CDR1 and CDR2 sequences are PRHDT and FYEKMQ (reference sequence).

V is TRBV10-3 and J is TRBJ2-2, with 13 positions matching TRBD2. The J segment lost 4 bases and the V segment lost 3 bases, leaving 2 bases of the junction unmatched. The CDR3 length is 16 residues. Germline loops: CDR1 ENHRY, CDR2 SYGVKD. The CDR3 DNA reads TGTGCCATCAGTGAAACTAGCGGGAGGGGCACCGGGGAGCTGTTTTTT. Encoded protein: CAISETSGRGTGELFF.

This clonotype was counted ten times or more. The genes are TRBV29-1 and TRBJ2-1; possibly TRBD2 for D (6 bases). CDR3 size: 14 residues. The V end was cut by 4 bases, the J end by 5 bases, with 15 bases between. Germline CDR1 is SQVTM and CDR2 is ANQGSEA. The CDR3 sequence is CSVGGEYPNNEQFF. The CDR3 nucleotides read TGCAGCGTTGGGGGGGAATACCCGAACAATGAGCAGTTCTTC.

This clonotype was detected many times. The chain uses TRBV27 and TRBJ2-5, with D perhaps TRBD2 (6 bases). Trimming removed 0 bases at V and 5 bases at J, with 13 bases between. The germline V gene encodes CDR1 MNHEY and CDR2 SMNVEV (reference sequence). The CDR3 loop spans 15 amino acids. The CDR3 here is CASSLSAGTGETQYF. For the CDR3, the DNA is TGTGCCAGCAGTTTATCGGCGGGGACGGGGGAGACCCAGTACTTC.

This clonotype was detected many times. This rearrangement joins TRBV5-6 to TRBJ1-1, with a possible D match to TRBD1 (5 bases). V was clipped by 4 bases and J by 2 bases, with 15 bases between them. Germline CDR1 and CDR2: SGHDT and YYEEEE. The CDR3 extends over 15 amino acids. The CDR3 spells CASSLRGRLNTEAFF. CDR3 DNA: TGTGCCAGCAGCCTCCGGGGACGCCTAAACACTGAAGCTTTCTTT.

V usage is TRBV20-1 and J usage is TRBJ2-7; D call uncertain. The germline V and J ends were trimmed by 3 bases and 3 bases, with 18 bases remaining between them. Germline values: CDR1 DFQATT, CDR2 SNEGSKA (reference sequence). The CDR3 runs 15 residues. The CDR3 loop is CSASGPGALVYEQYF. As DNA, the CDR3 is TGCAGTGCTAGTGGGCCCGGAGCGTTAGTCTACGAGCAGTACTTC.

This clonotype showed up many times. The J gene is TRBJ2-3, the V gene TRBV5-1; 9 bases are shared with TRBD2. The CDR3 totals 17 residues. Germline V gene sequence: CDR1 SGHRS, CDR2 YFSETQ. J was trimmed by 3 bases and V by 1 base; bases with no gene match: 9. CDR3 nucleotides: TGCGCCAGCAGCTTGCGCGGGGGGGCCGGTAGTACAGATACGCAGTATTTT. It is translated as CASSLRGGAGSTDTQYF.

This clonotype was detected ten times or more. The chain recombines TRBV25-1 with TRBJ1-6; the D is unclear. V was trimmed by 2 bases and J by 7 bases, leaving 0 bases between them. CDR3 size: 11 residues. Germline V gives CDR1 MGHDK, CDR2 SYGVNS. CDR3 in DNA: TGTGCCAGCAGTGAAAATTCACCCCTCCACTTT. Translating gives CASSENSPLHF.

This clonotype was seen repeatedly, ten times or more. The V and J genes are TRBV7-3 and TRBJ1-2; no clear D. This CDR3 spans 14 amino acids. The germline V gene encodes CDR1 SGHTA and CDR2 FQGTGA. V lost 1 base, J lost 3 bases, and 9 bases lay in between. This CDR3 reads CASSLNPGHYGYTF. Here the CDR3 DNA reads TGTGCCAGCAGCTTAAATCCAGGTCACTATGGCTACACCTTC.

This clonotype was observed many times. V and J are TRBV7-2 and TRBJ2-3, with D hard to call. Between the trimmed V and J ends, which lost 5 bases and 1 base, there was a span of 4 bases. Looked up from germline, CDR1 is SGHTA and CDR2 is FQGNSA. CDR3 size: 12 residues. The CDR3 coding sequence is TGTGCCAGCAGCCCCCGCACAGATACGCAGTATTTT. Its translation is CASSPRTDTQYF.

A few counts support this clonotype. This chain links TRBV4-1 with TRBJ1-6; D is ambiguous. V was trimmed by 0 bases and J by 6 bases, leaving 9 bases between them. Germline V gene lookup returns CDR1 MGHRA and CDR2 YSYEKL. The CDR3 loop spans 15 amino acids. CDR3 DNA sequence: TGCGCCAGCAGCCAAGACAGATACATTAATTCACCCCTCCACTTT. It translates to CASSQDRYINSPLHF.

This clonotype occurred many times. The CDR3: CASRNQGNYGYTF. In DNA form, the CDR3 reads TGTGCCAGTCGGAACCAGGGTAACTATGGCTACACCTTC. This chain uses TRBV3-1 with TRBJ1-2; D is possibly TRBD1 (5 bases). The CDR3 extends over 13 amino acids. Germline V lookup: CDR1 LGHDT, CDR2 YNNKEL (reference sequence). V was pared by 9 bases and J by 1 base, with 12 bases between.

This clonotype was seen ten or more times. The rearrangement uses TRBV3-1 and TRBJ2-7; TRBD2 matches 7 bases. After removal of 4 bases from V and 7 bases from J, the junction contained 10 bases not matched to a gene. The CDR3 covers 14 residues. Germline V gives CDR1 LGHDT, CDR2 YNNKEL (reference sequence). CDR3 in DNA: TGTGCCAGCAGCCCCCCGGGACTACCCCTAGAGCAGTACTTC. This sequence encodes CASSPPGLPLEQYF.

The chain carries TRBV9 and TRBJ1-1; no reliable D call. Germline V gene lookup returns CDR1 SGDLS and CDR2 YYNGEE. CDR3 length equals 13 residues. The germline V and J ends were trimmed by 4 bases and 3 bases, with 10 bases remaining between them. The CDR3 DNA sequence: TGTGCCAGCAGCCTGTCCGGGCACACTGAAGCTTTCTTT. Its protein is CASSLSGHTEAFF.